This T cell receptor (beta chain) was identified in a study of blood T cell repertoires in COVID-19 (TCRdb year 2020). About the investigation overall: The collaborator samples originated in the United States, Italy and Spain and spanned the acute and convalescent phases of COVID-19. The prospective study material was composed of cDNA or gDNA derived from T cells, B-cell-depleted T cells, or PBMCs. HLA class I and class II types, where available, came from metadata supplied by the sample provider rather than from assay-based typing. The dataset comprised deeply sampled blood TCRbeta repertoires from subjects exposed to, actively infected with, or recovered from COVID-19. The repertoires were released in a freely available public database intended as a resource for research on the immune response to SARS-CoV-2. Nearly every sample came with metadata listing a de-identified subject ID, COVID-19 status, age in years and sex. The samples were drawn from two sources: the first 160 participants of the ongoing ImmuneRACE study, and 950 to 1,500 subjects contributed by 6 global collaborators. General study outcomes and caveats: The amount of clinical and demographic metadata varied by source and participant and was provided uncurated.

Collaborating institutions collected whole blood in K2EDTA tubes following their own protocols. For TCRbeta analysis, collaborator samples were shipped as frozen whole blood, as isolated PBMCs, or as DNA extracted from either sample type. TCRbeta CDR3 regions were amplified from genomic DNA using the immunoSEQ Assay, a bias-controlled multiplex PCR. The original pipeline was this. Within the assay, amplification of reference gene primers was used to estimate how many nucleated cells each sample contained. To quantify the absolute abundance of each unique TCRbeta CDR3 rearrangement, sequence reads were collapsed and filtered. Productive Simpson clonality was computed per sample as the square root of Simpson's diversity index over productive rearrangements. TCRdb mirrors the immuneACCESS table, restricted to in-frame sequences. Some clones are absent from its copies; in checked studies, under half trace to an unresolved V gene, and the reason for the others is unknown. That table supplies the V and J calls and clone size; D and trimming were determined from the DNA. This sample lists roughly 300,000 clones; about 85% were detected once. The ten largest clones capture roughly 13% of the sample.

CDR1 and CDR2 were assigned from the germline V gene (reference sequence) as LNHDA and SQIVND. V and J lose 5 bases and 6 bases, and a span of 14 bases separates them. Including cysteine and phenylalanine, the CDR3 has 14 amino acids. CDR3 DNA only is kept here, 42 bases in frame from base 1. To note about this clone: The clone's antigen remains unknown. Base qualities were left out, and no much larger clone turns up one base away.

The chain couples TRBV19 to TRBJ2-4; a confident D gene designation cannot be given. The sample was peripheral blood. This TCR was recovered from a human donor in a cohort sampled during active COVID-19. The DNA is TGTGCCAGTAGTGTAAGTATAGCCGGAAACATTCAGTACTTC. It codes for CASSVSIAGNIQYF.